This entry features one T cell receptor (beta chain) sequence. This entry belongs to a study of T cell changes during pregnancy in multiple sclerosis. Clones were read by immunoSEQ multiplex PCR, and TCRdb kept only the in-frame ones, dropping some. Found here are around 84,000 clones, approximately 95% of them singletons; the top ten hold more than 0.75%. The V segment lost 2 bases and the J segment 8 bases; nucleotides outside the gene matches: 8. This CDR3 spans 15 amino acids. Germline CDR1 is LGHNA and CDR2 is YNFKEQ. This receptor was identified in a female donor in good health, enrolled as a control in a pregnancy study. The sample here was peripheral blood, taken in the second trimester of pregnancy. The V call is TRBV4-2, the J call TRBJ2-4; the match to TRBD1 covers 8 bases. CDR3 protein: CASSQKDRVEDIQYF. In nucleotides, the CDR3 is TGTGCCAGCAGCCAAAAGGACAGGGTCGAGGACATTCAGTACTTC.